This T cell receptor beta chain is drawn from a study of tumor-infiltrating lymphocytes in primary liver carcinoma. The blood RNA (from unsorted whole blood) was obtained, and germline DNA was also extracted. Germline-derived CDR1 and CDR2 are SEHNR and FQNEAQ (reference sequence). The CDR3 spans 14 residues. V was trimmed by 8 bases and J by 1 base, leaving 13 bases between them. Researchers generated TCR beta cDNA from roughly 520 ng of total RNA, relying on a constant-region primer. Construction of TCR beta libraries relied on three successive nested multiplex PCR rounds employing slightly modified ARM-PCR. The first two PCR rounds used TRBV1-TRBV30 primers with a Cbeta primer, 9 to 11 cycles each. TCRdb passed the multiplex PCR reads through MiXCR, listing each CDR3 protein once. The profile shows fewer than 350,000 distinct CDR3 sequences, 65% of them singletons.

This clonotype was obtained from a man in his forties with primary liver carcinoma and hepatitis B virus infection. Sequenced: peripheral blood. The V and J genes are TRBV7-9 and TRBJ2-3, with D unclear. CDR3 sequence (DNA): TGTGCCAGCGGCTCCTTACAGCGCACAGATACGCAGTATTTT. Its protein product is CASGSLQRTDTQYF.